This TCR beta chain was identified during a study of blood T cells in healthy people across ages. Study-wide findings and caveats: Higher diversity, along with more naive CD4+ cells, distinguished long-lived donors from aged donors.

The CDR3 contains 12 residues. CDR1 is KGHSH and CDR2 is LQKENI in the germline V gene. Together with a sample-barcoded 5' primer, a J-beta primer mix was included in a second PCR lasting about 6 to 11 cycles. MiXCR, applied by TCRdb to the 5' RACE reads, yields one record per CDR3 protein. This repertoire shows hundreds of thousands of distinct CDR3 sequences, around 28% found once; its top ten account for roughly 17%. This clonotype was seen just once. Its specificity is unknown. Compared with germline, one end of the junction differs, possibly owing to a read error. In each sample, at least 7 million PBMCs were isolated.

The sequence derives from a woman of 80 years or more in good health. The chain has TRBV18 and TRBJ1-2; D call uncertain. Specimen: blood. The CDR3 is CASSPLDYGHTF. The CDR3 nucleotides are TGTGCCAGCTCACCACTCGACTATGGCCACACCTTC.